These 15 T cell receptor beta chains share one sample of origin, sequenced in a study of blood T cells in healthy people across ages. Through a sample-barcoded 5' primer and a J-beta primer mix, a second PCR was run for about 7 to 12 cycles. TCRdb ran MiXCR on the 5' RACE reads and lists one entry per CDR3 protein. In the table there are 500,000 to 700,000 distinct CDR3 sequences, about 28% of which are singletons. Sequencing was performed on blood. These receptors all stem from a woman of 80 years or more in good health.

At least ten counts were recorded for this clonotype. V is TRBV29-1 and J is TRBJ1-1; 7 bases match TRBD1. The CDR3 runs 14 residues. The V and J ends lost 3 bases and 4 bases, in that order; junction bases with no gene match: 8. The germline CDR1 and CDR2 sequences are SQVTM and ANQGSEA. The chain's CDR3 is CSVDLGGGGTEAFF. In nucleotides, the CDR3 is TGCAGCGTTGACCTAGGAGGGGGCGGCACTGAAGCTTTCTTT.

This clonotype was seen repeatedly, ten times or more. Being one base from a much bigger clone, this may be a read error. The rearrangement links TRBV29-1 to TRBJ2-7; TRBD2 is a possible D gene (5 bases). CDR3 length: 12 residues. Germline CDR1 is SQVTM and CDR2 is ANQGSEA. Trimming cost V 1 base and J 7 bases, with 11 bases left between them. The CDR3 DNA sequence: TGCAGCGTTGAAGGAGCGGTAAATGAGCAGTACTTC. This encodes CSVEGAVNEQYF.

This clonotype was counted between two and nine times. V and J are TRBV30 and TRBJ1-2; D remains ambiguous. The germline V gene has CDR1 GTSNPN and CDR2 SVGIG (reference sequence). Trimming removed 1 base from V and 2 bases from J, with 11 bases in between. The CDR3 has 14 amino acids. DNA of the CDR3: TGTGCCTGGAGTGATGGGAACCAAAACTATGGCTACACCTTC. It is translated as CAWSDGNQNYGYTF.

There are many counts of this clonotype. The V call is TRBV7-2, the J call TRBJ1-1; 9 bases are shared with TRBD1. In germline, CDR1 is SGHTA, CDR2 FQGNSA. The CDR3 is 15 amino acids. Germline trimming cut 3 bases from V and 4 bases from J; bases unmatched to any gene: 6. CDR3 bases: TGTGCCAGCAGCTTTAACCACAGGGGGCGCACTGAAGCTTTCTTT. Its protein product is CASSFNHRGRTEAFF.

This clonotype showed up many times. The chain's CDR3 is CASSPRQGLTDTQYF. In DNA form, the CDR3 reads TGTGCCAGCAGCCCTCGACAGGGACTCACAGATACGCAGTATTTT. The V and J genes are TRBV9 and TRBJ2-3, with D possibly being TRBD1 (7 bases). The germline V and J ends were trimmed by 4 bases and 2 bases, with 14 bases remaining between them. The CDR3 has 15 amino acids. Germline CDR1 and CDR2: SGDLS and YYNGEE.

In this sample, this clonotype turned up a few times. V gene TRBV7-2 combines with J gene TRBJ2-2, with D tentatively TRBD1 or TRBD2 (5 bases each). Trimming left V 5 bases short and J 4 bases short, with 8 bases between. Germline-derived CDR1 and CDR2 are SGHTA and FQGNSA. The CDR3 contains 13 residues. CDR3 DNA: TGTGCCAGCAGCCGGGACCGCACCGGGGAGCTGTTTTTT. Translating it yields CASSRDRTGELFF. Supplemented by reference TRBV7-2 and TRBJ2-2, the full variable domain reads GAGVSQSPSNKVTEKGKDVELRCDPISGHTALYWYRQSLGQGLEFLIYFQGNSAPDKSGLPSDRFSAERTGGSVSTLTIQRTQQEDSAVYLCASSRDRTGELFFGEGSRLTVL.

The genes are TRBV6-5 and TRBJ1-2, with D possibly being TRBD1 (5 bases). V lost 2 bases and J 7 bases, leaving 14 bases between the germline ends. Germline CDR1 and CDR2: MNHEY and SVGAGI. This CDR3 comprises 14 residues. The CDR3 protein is CASSYGSGGVGYTF. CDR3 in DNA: TGTGCCAGCAGTTACGGTAGTGGAGGGGTTGGCTACACCTTC.

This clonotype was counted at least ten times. The CDR3: CASGEGLALDTQYF. The CDR3 coding sequence is TGTGCCAGCGGTGAAGGACTAGCGTTAGATACGCAGTATTTT. This chain uses TRBV11-2 with TRBJ2-3; 9 positions agree with TRBD2. The CDR3 is made up of 14 amino acids. Germline-derived CDR1 and CDR2 are SGHAT and FQNNGV. V dropped 8 bases and J dropped 5; count of bases not matched to a gene: 8.

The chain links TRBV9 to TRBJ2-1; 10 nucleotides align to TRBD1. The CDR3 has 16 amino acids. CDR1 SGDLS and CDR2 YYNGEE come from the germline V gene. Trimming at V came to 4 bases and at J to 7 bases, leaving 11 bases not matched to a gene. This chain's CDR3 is CASSMTSGTGVNEQFF. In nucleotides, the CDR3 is TGTGCCAGCAGCATGACTTCCGGGACAGGGGTGAATGAGCAGTTCTTC.

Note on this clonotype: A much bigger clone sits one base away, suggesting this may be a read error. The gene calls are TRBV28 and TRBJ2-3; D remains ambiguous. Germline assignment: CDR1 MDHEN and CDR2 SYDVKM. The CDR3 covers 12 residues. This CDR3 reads CASSLRIDAQYF. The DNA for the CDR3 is TGTGCCAGCAGTTTGCGGATAGATGCGCAGTATTTT.

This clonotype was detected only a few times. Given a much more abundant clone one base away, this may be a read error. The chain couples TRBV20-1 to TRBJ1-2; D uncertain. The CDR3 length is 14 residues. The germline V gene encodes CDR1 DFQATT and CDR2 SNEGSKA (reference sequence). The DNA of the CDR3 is TGCGGTGCTAGAGACACCTTCGGCAACTATGGCTACACCTTC. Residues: CGARDTFGNYGYTF.

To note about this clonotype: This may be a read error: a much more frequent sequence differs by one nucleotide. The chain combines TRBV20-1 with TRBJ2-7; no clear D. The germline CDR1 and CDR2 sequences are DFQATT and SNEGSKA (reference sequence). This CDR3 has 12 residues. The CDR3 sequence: CRARGLLGEQYF. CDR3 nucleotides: TGCAGGGCTAGAGGCCTGTTAGGCGAGCAGTACTTC.

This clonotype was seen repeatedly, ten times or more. The CDR3 nucleotides read TGTGCCAGCAGCTTAGGGGGTAGTGAGAGGGCCCAGTACTTC. Translating gives CASSLGGSERAQYF. The chain links TRBV7-2 to TRBJ2-5; D is possibly TRBD2 (5 bases). The CDR3 extends over 14 amino acids. Germline V gene data show CDR1 as SGHTA and CDR2 as FQGNSA. The germline V and J ends were trimmed by 1 base and 9 bases, with 15 bases remaining between them.

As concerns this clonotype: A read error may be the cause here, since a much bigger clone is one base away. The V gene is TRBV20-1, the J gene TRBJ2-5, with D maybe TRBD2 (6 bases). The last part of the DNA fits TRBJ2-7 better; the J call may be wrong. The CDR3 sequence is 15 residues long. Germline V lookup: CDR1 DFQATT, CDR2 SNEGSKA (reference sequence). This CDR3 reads CSARDMTAGRCEQYF. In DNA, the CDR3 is TGCAGTGCTAGAGATATGACAGCGGGTAGGTGCGAGCAGTACTTC.

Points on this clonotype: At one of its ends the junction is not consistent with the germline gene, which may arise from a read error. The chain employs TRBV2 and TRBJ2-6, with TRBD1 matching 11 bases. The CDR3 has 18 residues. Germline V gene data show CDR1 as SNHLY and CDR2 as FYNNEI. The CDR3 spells CASNLDRGQSSGASVLTF. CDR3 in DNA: TGTGCCAGCAATTTGGACAGGGGGCAATCCTCTGGGGCCAGCGTCCTGACTTTC. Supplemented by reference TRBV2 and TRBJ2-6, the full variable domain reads EPEVTQTPSHQVTQMGQEVILRCVPISNHLYFYWYRQILGQKVEFLVSFYNNEISEKSEIFDDQFSVERPDGSNFTLKIRSTKLEDSAMYFCASNLDRGQSSGASVLTFGAGSRLTVL.